The TCR beta chain under discussion was sequenced for a study of cytomegalovirus exposure and HLA in healthy donors. 13 Jbeta primers and 60 Vbeta primers were used for the PCR. The table came from immunoSEQ multiplex PCR; TCRdb's copy has only in-frame clones and leaves some out. The sample has more than 95,000 clones, approximately 16% seen once. Regarding donors, all were healthy bone marrow donors. The CDR3 extends over 15 amino acids. CDR1 and CDR2 from the germline V gene are LGHNA and YSLEER. Trimming removed 4 bases at V and 0 bases at J, with 9 bases between. The sample was PBMCs. The clonotype was recovered from a female donor in good health and CMV-seronegative. The chain couples TRBV4-3 to TRBJ2-2; D possibly corresponds to TRBD1 (6 bases). The DNA for the CDR3 is TGCGCCAGCAGCCTTACAGGGCCGAACACCGGGGAGCTGTTTTTT. Its protein product is CASSLTGPNTGELFF.